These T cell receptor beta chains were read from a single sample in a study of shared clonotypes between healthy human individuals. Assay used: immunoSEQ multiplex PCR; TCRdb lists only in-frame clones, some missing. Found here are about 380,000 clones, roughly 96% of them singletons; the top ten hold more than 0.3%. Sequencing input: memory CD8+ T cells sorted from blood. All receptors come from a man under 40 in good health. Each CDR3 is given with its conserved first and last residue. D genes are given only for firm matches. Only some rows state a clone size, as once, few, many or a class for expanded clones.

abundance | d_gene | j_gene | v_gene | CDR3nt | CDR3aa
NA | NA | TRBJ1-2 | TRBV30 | TGTGCCTGGAGTGGAGAGAAGAAAAGTGATGGCTACACCTTC | CAWSGEKKSDGYTF
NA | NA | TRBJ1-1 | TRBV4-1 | TGCGCCAGCAGCCAAGATCAGGTCAGGGACACTGAAGCTTTCTTT | CASSQDQVRDTEAFF
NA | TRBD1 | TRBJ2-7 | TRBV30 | TGTGCCTGGGACAGGGGGTTTATCTCCTACGAGCAGTACTTC | CAWDRGFISYEQYF
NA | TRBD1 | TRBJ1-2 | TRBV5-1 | TGCGCCAGCAGCAGAGGACAGGGAAGTGGGTATGGCTACACCTTC | CASSRGQGSGYGYTF
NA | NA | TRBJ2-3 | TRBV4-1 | TGCGCCAGCAGCCGACCCGGGACGACAGATACGCAGTATTTT | CASSRPGTTDTQYF
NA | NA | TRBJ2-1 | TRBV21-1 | TGTGCCAGCAGCAAAAGTTTGTCGCGGGAGGTGGGTAGTGAGCAGTTCTTC | CASSKSLSREVGSEQFF
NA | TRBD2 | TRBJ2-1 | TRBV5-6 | TGTGCCAGCAGCTTCCTAGGAGGGACTAGCGGGTTCAATGAGCAGTTCTTC | CASSFLGGTSGFNEQFF
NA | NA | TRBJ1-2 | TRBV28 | TGTGCCAGCAGCCCATCAGGGGCTGCTGGCTACACCTTC | CASSPSGAAGYTF
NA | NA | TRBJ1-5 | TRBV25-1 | TGTGCCAGCAGTGAAAATGGAGGGAATCAGCCCCAGCATTTT | CASSENGGNQPQHF
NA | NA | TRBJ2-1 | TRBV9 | TGTGCCAGCAGCGTAGGAAGCAGAGGTGAGCAGTTCTTC | CASSVGSRGEQFF
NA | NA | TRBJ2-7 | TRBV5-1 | TGCGCCAGCAGCTTGGCCGAAATAGGGCCCTACGAGCAGTACTTC | CASSLAEIGPYEQYF
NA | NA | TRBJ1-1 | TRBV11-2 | TGTGCCAGCAGCTTAGCGCTGGGGAACACTGAAGCTTTCTTT | CASSLALGNTEAFF
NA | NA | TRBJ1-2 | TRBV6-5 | TGTGCCAGCAGTTTGCGTCCTTGGACTAACTATGGCTACACCTTC | CASSLRPWTNYGYTF
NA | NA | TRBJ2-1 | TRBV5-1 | TGCGCCAGCAGCTTGTCTTGGGGGGCCGGGTCCTACAATGAGCAGTTCTTC | CASSLSWGAGSYNEQFF
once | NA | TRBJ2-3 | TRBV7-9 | TGTGCCAGCAGCCCCAGGGTCCGGGGAGATACGCAGTATTTT | CASSPRVRGDTQYF
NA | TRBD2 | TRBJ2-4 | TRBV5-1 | TGCGCCAGCAGCTTAGGTCCTAGCGGGAGGGCCCCTGCCAAAAACATTCAGTACTTC | CASSLGPSGRAPAKNIQYF
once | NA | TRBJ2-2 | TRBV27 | TGTGCCAGCAGATCACGACGGATTAACACCGGGGAGCTGTTTTTT | CASRSRRINTGELFF
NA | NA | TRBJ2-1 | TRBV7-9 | TGTGCCAGCAGAAATAGGGAATCGAGCTCCTACAATGAGCAGTTCTTC | CASRNRESSSYNEQFF
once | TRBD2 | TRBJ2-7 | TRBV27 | TGTGCCAGCAGTTTATCTGCGGGAGGGCCTTACGAGCAGTACTTC | CASSLSAGGPYEQYF
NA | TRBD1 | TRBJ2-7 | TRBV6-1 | TGTGCCAGCAGGCTCCGGGACAGGGATTACGAGCAGTACTTC | CASRLRDRDYEQYF
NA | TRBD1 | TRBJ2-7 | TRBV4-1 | TGCGCCAGCAGCCCCATTTCGGACAGGCCCTACGAGCAGTACTTC | CASSPISDRPYEQYF
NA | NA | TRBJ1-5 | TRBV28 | TGTGCCAGCAGTTTGGGGGGCGCGGGCAATCAGCCCCAGCATTTT | CASSLGGAGNQPQHF
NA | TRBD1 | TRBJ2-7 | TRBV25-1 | TGTGCCAGCAGTCCAACGGGACAGGGAACCTACGAGCAGTACTTC | CASSPTGQGTYEQYF
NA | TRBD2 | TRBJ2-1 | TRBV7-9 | TGTGCCAGCAGCTTATCGGCTAGCGGTTTTAGATACAATGAGCAGTTCTTC | CASSLSASGFRYNEQFF
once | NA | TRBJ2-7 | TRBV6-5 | TGTGCCAGCAGTTACTCAGACGAGCAGTACTTC | CASSYSDEQYF
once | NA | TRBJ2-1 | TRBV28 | TGTGCCAGCAGTTTTGGTGGTCGATCCTCTCCCGACAATGAGCAGTTCTTC | CASSFGGRSSPDNEQFF
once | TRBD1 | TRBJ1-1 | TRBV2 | TGTGCCAGCACTAACAGGGGAGGAGTGGCTGAAGCTTTCTTT | CASTNRGGVAEAFF
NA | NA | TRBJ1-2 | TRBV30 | TGTGCCTGGAGTAGGGGGGACTATGGCTACACCTTC | CAWSRGDYGYTF
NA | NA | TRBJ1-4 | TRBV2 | TGTGCCAGCACCTTTGAGGGACCGCGGGATGAAAAACTGTTTTTT | CASTFEGPRDEKLFF
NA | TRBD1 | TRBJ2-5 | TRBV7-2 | TGTGCCAGCAGCCGACAGGGGCCTAACCAAGAGACCCAGTACTTC | CASSRQGPNQETQYF
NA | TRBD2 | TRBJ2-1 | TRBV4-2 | TGTGCCAGCAGCCCATTGACTAGCGGGAGCTCCTACAATGAGCAGTTCTTC | CASSPLTSGSSYNEQFF
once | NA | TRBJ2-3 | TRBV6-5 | TGTGCCAGCAGTTACCAGTTCGGGCCTAGCACAGATACGCAGTATTTT | CASSYQFGPSTDTQYF
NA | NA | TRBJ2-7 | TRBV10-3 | TGTGCCACCAACCTGGGGGGGCTATGGGACAGCTCCTACGAGCAGTACTTC | CATNLGGLWDSSYEQYF
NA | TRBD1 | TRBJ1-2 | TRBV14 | TGTGCCAGCAGCCGACATCGATATCTCTCAGGGGGCCCCACATATGGCTACACCTTC | CASSRHRYLSGGPTYGYTF
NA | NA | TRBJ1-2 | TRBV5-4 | TGTGCCAGCAGCTTGAGGGGTACGAACTATGGCTACACCTTC | CASSLRGTNYGYTF
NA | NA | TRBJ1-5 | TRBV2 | TGTGCCAGCAGTGATAGGGCAGGGCCCAATCAGCCCCAGCATTTT | CASSDRAGPNQPQHF
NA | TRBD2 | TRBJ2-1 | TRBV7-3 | TGTGCCAGCAGCCCCCGAGCGGGAGGGCCTGGGGACAATGAGCAGTTCTTC | CASSPRAGGPGDNEQFF
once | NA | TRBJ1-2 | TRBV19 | TGTGCCAGTAGTATCAGTGGGAACTATGGCTACACCTTC | CASSISGNYGYTF
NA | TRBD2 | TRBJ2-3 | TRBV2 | TGTGCCAGCAGTGAGGGACTAGCGCCGACAGATACGCAGTATTTT | CASSEGLAPTDTQYF
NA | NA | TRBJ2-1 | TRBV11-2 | TGTGCCAGCAGCCTCACAATAGGCCCCCTTTACAATGAGCAGTTCTTC | CASSLTIGPLYNEQFF
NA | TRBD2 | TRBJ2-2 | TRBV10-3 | TGTGCCATCAGCTTGAGGACTAGCGGGAGTGGAACCGGGGAGCTGTTTTTT | CAISLRTSGSGTGELFF
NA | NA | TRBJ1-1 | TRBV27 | TGTGCCAGCAGTTTAAGTCTGAACACTGAAGCTTTCTTT | CASSLSLNTEAFF
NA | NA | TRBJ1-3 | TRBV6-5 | TGTGCCAGCAGTTACGACCGAAGCTCTGGAAACACCATATATTTT | CASSYDRSSGNTIYF
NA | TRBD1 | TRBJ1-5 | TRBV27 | TGTGCCAGCAGTTCACAGGGGGCTGGTCAGCCCCAGCATTTT | CASSSQGAGQPQHF
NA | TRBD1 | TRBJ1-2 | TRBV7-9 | TGTGCCAGCAGCTTAGGGACAGGGGGCTATGGCTACACCTTC | CASSLGTGGYGYTF
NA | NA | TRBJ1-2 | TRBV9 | TGTGCCAGCAGCCCCAGGGGCTTGGGAGGCTACACCTTC | CASSPRGLGGYTF
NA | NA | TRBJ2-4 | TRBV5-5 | TGTGCCAGCAGCTTGCCCTTAACAGGAGCCAAAAACATTCAGTACTTC | CASSLPLTGAKNIQYF
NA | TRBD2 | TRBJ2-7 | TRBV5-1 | TGCGCCAGCAGCTTCGAGACTAGCGGGAAATCGGGGCAGTACTTC | CASSFETSGKSGQYF
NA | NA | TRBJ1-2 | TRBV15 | TGTGCCACCAGCAGAGATTTTGGGCCCTCCTATGGCTACACCTTC | CATSRDFGPSYGYTF
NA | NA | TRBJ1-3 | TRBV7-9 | TGTGCCAGCAGCCGAGGGGGGACCCTGGGAAACACCATATATTTT | CASSRGGTLGNTIYF
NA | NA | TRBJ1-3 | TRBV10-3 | TGTGCCATCAGTATAGGACCGTTCTCTGGAAACACCATATATTTT | CAISIGPFSGNTIYF
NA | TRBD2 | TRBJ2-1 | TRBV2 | TGTGCCAGCAACTCGCTACTAGCGGGCTCCTACAATGAGCAGTTCTTC | CASNSLLAGSYNEQFF
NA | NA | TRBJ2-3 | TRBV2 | TGTGCCAGCAGTGTACAAAACACAGATACGCAGTATTTT | CASSVQNTDTQYF